A selection of T cell receptor beta chains follows, all from one sample in a study of control samples from healthy donors and cancer patients. Sequencing was performed with immunoSEQ multiplex PCR; in TCRdb, only in-frame clones are kept and a portion is missing. The table lists about 140,000 clones, around 85% of them singletons. Sequencing was performed on blood. These receptors all stem from a woman in her 30s in good health. CDR3s include the opening cysteine and the closing phenylalanine or tryptophan. The D gene is left open where the match is weak. Size tells how often a clone was seen (once, few, many) or the class of an expanded clone, and some rows leave it out.

J: TRBJ2-1; D: TRBD1; V: TRBV18; size: .; DNA: TGTGCCAGCTCACCCACAGGGGGCCGGGGGAATGAGCAGTTCTTC; CDR3: CASSPTGGRGNEQFF
J: TRBJ2-2; D: TRBD2; V: TRBV10-3; size: .; DNA: TGTGCCATCAGTGACCCGGGACTAGCGGCCACCGGGGAGCTGTTTTTT; CDR3: CAISDPGLAATGELFF
J: TRBJ2-1; D: TRBD2; V: TRBV9; size: .; DNA: TGTGCCAGCAGCGTAGATCTAGCGGGAGGTCGGGAGCAGTTCTTC; CDR3: CASSVDLAGGREQFF
J: TRBJ2-6; D: TRBD1; V: TRBV3-1/TRBV3-2; size: .; DNA: TGTGCCAGCACCCTCTTCTCCGGGACAGGAAGGGTCCACTCTGGGGCCAACGTCCTGACTTTC; CDR3: CASTLFSGTGRVHSGANVLTF
J: TRBJ2-4; D: .; V: TRBV19; size: .; DNA: TGTGCCAGTACCCCGAGGTGGGAAACCAAAAACATTCAGTACTTC; CDR3: CASTPRWETKNIQYF
J: TRBJ2-5; D: TRBD2; V: TRBV6-6; size: .; DNA: TGTGCCAGCAGTTACCCACAGCGGGGACAAGAGACCCAGTACTTC; CDR3: CASSYPQRGQETQYF
J: TRBJ1-1; D: .; V: TRBV6-5; size: .; DNA: TGTGCCAGCAGTTACTCTAGGGTTAGTACTGAAGCTTTCTTT; CDR3: CASSYSRVSTEAFF
J: TRBJ2-1; D: .; V: TRBV12-5; size: .; DNA: TGTGCTAGTGGTTTGGTACTAGCGCAGTTCTTC; CDR3: CASGLVLAQFF
J: TRBJ1-2; D: TRBD1; V: TRBV29-1; size: .; DNA: TGCAGCGTTGGGGGACAGGGCCAAGCTAACTATGGCTACACCTTC; CDR3: CSVGGQGQANYGYTF
J: TRBJ1-2; D: .; V: TRBV2; size: once; DNA: TGTGCCAGCAGTCAGTGGAGGGTAGAGGGCTACACCTTC; CDR3: CASSQWRVEGYTF
J: TRBJ2-7; D: .; V: TRBV29-1; size: .; DNA: TGCAGCGTTATTCAGCGCTACGAGCAGTACTTC; CDR3: CSVIQRYEQYF
J: TRBJ1-1; D: .; V: TRBV2; size: .; DNA: TGTGCCAGTACCGCAAACTTAATAACAGGGTTGGGGACTGAAGCTTTCTTT; CDR3: CASTANLITGLGTEAFF
J: TRBJ1-4; D: .; V: TRBV4-1; size: once; DNA: TGCGCCAGCAGACAAGGGTTTCTGGCAACTAATGAAAAACTGTTTTTT; CDR3: CASRQGFLATNEKLFF
J: TRBJ1-5; D: .; V: TRBV19; size: .; DNA: TGTGCCAGTAAACAGGACCCTCTCTATAGCAATCAGCCCCAGCATTTT; CDR3: CASKQDPLYSNQPQHF
J: TRBJ2-7; D: .; V: TRBV21-1; size: .; DNA: TGTGCCAGCAGCAAAGCTACGGGGGCCGGCGAGCAGTACTTC; CDR3: CASSKATGAGEQYF
J: TRBJ2-3; D: .; V: TRBV11-3; size: .; DNA: TGTGCCAGCAGCTTAGGTTCCGCAACAGATACGCAGTATTTT; CDR3: CASSLGSATDTQYF
J: TRBJ2-7; D: TRBD1; V: TRBV5-1; size: .; DNA: TGCGCCAGCAGCCCCGGGACAGGGGACGACGAGCAGTACTTC; CDR3: CASSPGTGDDEQYF
J: TRBJ2-5; D: .; V: TRBV15; size: .; DNA: TGTGCCACCAGCAGCTCCAGGGGGACCCAGTACTTC; CDR3: CATSSSRGTQYF
J: TRBJ2-7; D: .; V: TRBV9; size: few; DNA: TGTGCCAGCAGCGGGGGGCTACAGTCCTACGAGCAGTACTTC; CDR3: CASSGGLQSYEQYF
J: TRBJ2-7; D: .; V: TRBV11-2; size: .; DNA: TGTGCCAGCAGCTTAGATCCGGGCAGCTACGAGCAGTACTTC; CDR3: CASSLDPGSYEQYF
J: TRBJ1-6; D: .; V: TRBV28; size: .; DNA: TGTGCCAGCAGCCTCTATCGAAACTCGCTCCACTTT; CDR3: CASSLYRNSLHF
J: TRBJ1-4; D: .; V: TRBV29-1; size: .; DNA: TGCAGCGTGAGGGGTAACAATGAAAAACTGTTTTTT; CDR3: CSVRGNNEKLFF